This TCR beta chain came from a study of T cells after yellow fever vaccination. The wider study: Fractions with few cells were prepared using SMART-Seq v4 Ultra Low Input.

To note about this clonotype: The antigen remains undetermined.

This CDR3 has 14 amino acids. Germline CDR1 reads GTSNPN; CDR2 reads SVGIG (reference sequence). The V gene lost 5 bases and the J gene lost 8 bases, with 19 bases spanning the gap. Template-switching 5'RACE yielded the TCR cDNA; a universal primer site and UMIs were added in the process. TCRdb fed the 5' RACE reads into MiXCR, producing one record per CDR3 protein. The data contain approximately 550,000 distinct CDR3 sequences, roughly 19% of them seen just once; the ten biggest clones take up roughly an eighth. Study-level findings and limits: Researchers noted that a small share of clonotypes showed up in both CD4 and CD8 compartments.

The chain recombines TRBV30 with TRBJ2-4; the D gene is possibly TRBD1 (7 bases). This receptor was identified in a young man who received the YFV17D yellow fever vaccine. Sequencing was performed on PBMCs, taken 15 days after the yellow fever booster vaccination. The CDR3 reads CAWAPGGSRDIQYF. Written as DNA, the CDR3 is TGTGCCTGGGCCCCAGGGGGGAGTCGGGACATTCAGTACTTC.